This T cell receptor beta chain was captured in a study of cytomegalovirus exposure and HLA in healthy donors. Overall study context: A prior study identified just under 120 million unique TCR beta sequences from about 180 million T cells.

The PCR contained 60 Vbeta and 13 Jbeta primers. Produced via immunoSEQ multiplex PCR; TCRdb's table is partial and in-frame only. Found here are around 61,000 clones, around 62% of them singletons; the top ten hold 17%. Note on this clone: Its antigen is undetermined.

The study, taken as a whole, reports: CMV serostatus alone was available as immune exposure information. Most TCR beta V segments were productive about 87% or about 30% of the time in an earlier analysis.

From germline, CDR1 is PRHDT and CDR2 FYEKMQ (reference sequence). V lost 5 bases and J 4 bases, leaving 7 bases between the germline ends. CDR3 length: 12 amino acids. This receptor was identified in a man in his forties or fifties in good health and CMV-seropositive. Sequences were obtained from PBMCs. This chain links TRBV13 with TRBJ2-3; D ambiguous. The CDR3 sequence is CASSLTADTQYF. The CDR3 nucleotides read TGTGCCAGCAGCCTCACTGCAGATACGCAGTATTTT.